This T cell receptor beta chain was profiled in a study of chemoradiotherapy in HPV16-positive cancers. Study overall: Candidate HPV-specific T-cell clones and common TCR motifs came from functional assays in two HPV16-positive patients.

The study, taken as a whole, reports: Candidate HPV-specific clones and E7-related TCR motifs grew in tumor during treatment.

CDR1 and CDR2 (germline): GTSNPN, SVGIG (reference sequence). Deletions cut 4 bases from V and 2 bases from J, with 8 bases between. CDR3 length equals 12 residues. Profiled with immunoSEQ multiplex PCR; TCRdb holds only in-frame clones, not every one. Counted here are 14,000 or so clones, approximately 89% occurring once; the ten biggest clones make up about 3.9%. Repeated repertoire sampling spanned the course of chemoradiotherapy. Regarding this clone: Its matching antigen is unknown.

The chain combines TRBV30 with TRBJ1-1; D uncertain. This TCR was sampled from a human donor with HPV-associated anogenital cancer. Here the sequenced sample was tumor tissue, taken from a patient who underwent chemoradiotherapy. CDR3 region: CAWTDPNTEAFF. The CDR3 DNA reads as TGTGCCTGGACAGATCCCAACACTGAAGCTTTCTTT.